This entry lists 30 T cell receptor beta chains sequenced from one sample in a study of memory CD4+ T cells and cytomegalovirus serostatus. The assay was immunoSEQ multiplex PCR, and TCRdb's table has in-frame clones only and misses some. The table has some 60,000 clones, 70% to 75% seen once. Single viable CD3+CD4+CD8-CD45RO+ cells were sorted as the memory CD4+ T cells. Sequencing used memory CD4+ T cells from blood. The receptor set was obtained from an adult in good health and CMV-seropositive.

The rearrangement links TRBV15 to TRBJ2-5, with D perhaps TRBD2 (6 bases). Per germline, CDR1 LNHNV and CDR2 YYDKDF (reference sequence). V lost 8 bases, J lost 3 bases, and 10 bases lay in between. The CDR3 length is 12 residues. The CDR3: CATGRTEETQYF. As DNA, the CDR3 is TGTGCCACCGGGAGGACCGAAGAGACCCAGTACTTC.

This chain uses TRBV5-8 with TRBJ2-1; the match to TRBD2 covers 9 bases. V lost 4 bases to trimming and J lost 6 bases; unmatched junction nucleotides: 8. The CDR3 consists of 15 residues. Looked up from germline, CDR1 is SGHTS and CDR2 is YDEGEE. CDR3 nucleotide sequence: TGTGCCAGCAGCACCGGACTAGCGTCCGCCAATGAGCAGTTCTTC. Protein product: CASSTGLASANEQFF.

This clone has a handful of counts. The rearrangement links TRBV5-1 to TRBJ2-1, with TRBD2 as a possible D gene (6 bases). Per germline, CDR1 SGHRS and CDR2 YFSETQ. The ends were cut back, 1 base at V and 13 bases at J, with 21 bases in the middle. The CDR3 is made up of 15 amino acids. CDR3 nucleotides: TGCGCCAGCAGCTTGACGCTCGGGAGTCAAGCCGGACAGTTCTTC. Translation gives CASSLTLGSQAGQFF.

The rearrangement joins TRBV19 to TRBJ2-7; maybe TRBD1 (6 bases). Trimming pared 3 bases from V and 3 bases from J, leaving 15 bases between. The CDR3 covers 15 residues. Germline V gene lookup returns CDR1 LNHDA and CDR2 SQIVND (reference sequence). For the CDR3, the DNA is TGTGCCAGTAGTATCCAGGGGCAGGCGTTCTACGAGCAGTACTTC. It translates to CASSIQGQAFYEQYF.

The J gene is TRBJ1-2, the V gene TRBV7-2, with D uncertain. CDR3 length equals 15 residues. V was clipped by 0 bases and J by 3 bases, with 11 bases between them. Germline-derived CDR1 and CDR2 are SGHTA and FQGNSA. In DNA form, the CDR3 reads TGTGCCAGCAGCTTAGCGGTCAGCGCCTACTATGGCTACACCTTC. Protein: CASSLAVSAYYGYTF.

In this sample, this clone turned up once. DNA for the CDR3: TGTGCCAGCAGCTTAATCGGGGTATCCTACAATGAGCAGTTCTTC. This codes for CASSLIGVSYNEQFF. The V gene is TRBV11-2, the J gene TRBJ2-1; possible D gene TRBD2, 5 bases. Between the trimmed V and J ends, which lost 2 bases and 1 base, there was a span of 9 bases. Germline-derived CDR1 and CDR2 are SGHAT and FQNNGV. CDR3 length: 15 amino acids.

This CDR3 is CASSPLALDGETQYF. Written as DNA, the CDR3 is TGTGCCAGCTCACCTCTAGCCCTTGATGGAGAGACCCAGTACTTC. The chain carries TRBV18 and TRBJ2-5; D is possibly TRBD2 (5 bases). Germline V gene lookup returns CDR1 KGHSH and CDR2 LQKENI. With 3 bases removed from V and 4 bases from J, the gap between germline ends came to 15 bases. CDR3 length: 15 residues.

This clone was seen a few times. This chain uses TRBV29-1 with TRBJ1-1; the D gene is possibly TRBD1 (6 bases). V was shortened by 4 bases and J by 3 bases, with 12 bases between the two germline ends. Germline assignment: CDR1 SQVTM and CDR2 ANQGSEA. This CDR3 has 13 residues. For the CDR3, the DNA is TGCAGCGTTGTGCGCAACAGGGACACTGAAGCTTTCTTT. Translated, it gives CSVVRNRDTEAFF.

This chain joins TRBV4-3 and TRBJ2-1; 7 nucleotides line up with TRBD1. The germline V gene has CDR1 LGHNA and CDR2 YSLEER. This CDR3 has 14 residues. The junction had 2 bases not matched to a gene; V was cut back by 1 base and J by 5 bases. The CDR3 DNA reads TGCGCCAGCAGCCAAGGCGGACAGGACAATGAGCAGTTCTTC. Translated: CASSQGGQDNEQFF.

V and J are TRBV10-1 and TRBJ2-1, with a possible D match to TRBD2 (6 bases). This CDR3 has 15 residues. V was trimmed by 3 bases and J by 4 bases, leaving 13 bases between them. Germline CDR1 is WNHNN and CDR2 is SYGVQD (reference sequence). DNA for the CDR3: TGCGCCAGCAGTGATCGGGGAGGCGGATACAATGAGCAGTTCTTC. Its translation: CASSDRGGGYNEQFF.

This clone has just a few counts. This chain links TRBV19 with TRBJ1-1, with TRBD1 identical over 9 bases. V dropped 3 bases and J dropped 5; count of bases not matched to a gene: 4. Germline CDR1 is LNHDA and CDR2 is SQIVND (reference sequence). This CDR3 has 14 residues. In DNA form, the CDR3 reads TGTGCCAGTAGTATCGGGACAGGGAGAACTGAAGCTTTCTTT. The encoded protein is CASSIGTGRTEAFF. Together with reference TRBV19 and TRBJ1-1, the CDR3 gives the full variable domain: DGGITQSPKYLFRKEGQNVTLSCEQNLNHDAMYWYRQDPGQGLRLIYYSQIVNDFQKGDIAEGYSVSREKKESFPLTVTSAQKNPTAFYLCASSIGTGRTEAFFGQGTRLTVV.

CDR3 sequence reads: CASSRVSTNEKLFF. The CDR3 nucleotides are TGTGCCAGCTCACGGGTCTCAACTAATGAAAAACTGTTTTTT. The V gene is TRBV18, the J gene TRBJ1-4; D gene ambiguous. CDR1 and CDR2 from the germline V gene are KGHSH and LQKENI. Between the trimmed V and J ends, which lost 4 bases and 0 bases, there was a span of 6 bases. The CDR3 is made up of 14 amino acids.

This clone has a handful of counts. The chain employs TRBV11-3 and TRBJ2-7; no clear D gene. CDR1 and CDR2 (germline): SGHNT, YENEEA. This CDR3 has 12 amino acids. Trimming took 4 bases from V and 5 from J, leaving 9 bases between them. This CDR3 is CASSSGWDEQYV. The CDR3 DNA reads as TGTGCCAGCAGCTCTGGGTGGGACGAGCAGTACGTC.

The rearrangement joins TRBV9 to TRBJ2-2; TRBD2 agrees at 10 bases. The V and J ends lost 1 base and 3 bases, in that order; junction bases with no gene match: 0. This CDR3 is 15 amino acids long. Per germline, CDR1 SGDLS and CDR2 YYNGEE. The CDR3 sequence: CASSVTSGDTGELFF. CDR3 nucleotides: TGTGCCAGCAGCGTAACTAGCGGGGACACCGGGGAGCTGTTTTTT.

The genes are TRBV7-2 and TRBJ2-1; perhaps TRBD2 as D (6 bases). The CDR3 has 14 amino acids. Germline V CDR1 and CDR2: SGHTA, FQGNSA. V dropped 4 bases and J dropped 12 bases, with 19 bases sitting between them. CDR3 sequence: CASSSGGAGWGQFF. CDR3 bases: TGTGCCAGCAGCTCAGGCGGGGCGGGTTGGGGGCAGTTCTTC. Drawing the rest from reference TRBV7-2 and TRBJ2-1, the complete variable domain is GAGVSQSPSNKVTEKGKDVELRCDPISGHTALYWYRQSLGQGLEFLIYFQGNSAPDKSGLPSDRFSAERTGGSVSTLTIQRTQQEDSAVYLCASSSGGAGWGQFFGPGTRLTVL.

Concerning this clone itself: The sample contains more than one DNA sequence encoding this CDR3. The chain uses TRBV10-3 and TRBJ2-5; D call uncertain. Deletions cut 3 bases from V and 2 bases from J, with 1 base between. The V gene's germline CDR1 is ENHRY and CDR2 SYGVKD. This CDR3 spans 11 amino acids. The DNA of the CDR3 is TGTGCCATCAGTGAACAAGAGACCCAGTACTTC. It is translated as CAISEQETQYF.

The J gene is TRBJ1-3, the V gene TRBV5-6; possible D gene TRBD1, 5 bases. Germline loops: CDR1 SGHDT, CDR2 YYEEEE. The CDR3 sequence is 13 residues long. The V and J ends lost 4 bases and 3 bases respectively, with 8 bases between them. The CDR3 sequence: CASSPQGGNTIYF. In nucleotides, the CDR3 is TGTGCCAGCAGCCCGCAGGGTGGAAACACCATATATTTT.

The V and J genes are TRBV18 and TRBJ2-6; TRBD1 matches 12 bases. From germline, CDR1 is KGHSH and CDR2 LQKENI. Unmatched junction bases numbered 7, after V lost 2 bases and J lost 2 bases. CDR3 length: 19 amino acids. The CDR3: CASSPTGTGGAPGANVLTF. The CDR3 coding sequence is TGTGCCAGCTCACCAACCGGGACAGGGGGCGCCCCTGGGGCCAACGTCCTGACTTTC.

The chain has TRBV6-1 and TRBJ1-2; TRBD1 might be the D (5 bases). Trimming cost V 6 bases and J 1 base, with 9 bases left between them. The CDR3 is 13 residues long. Germline V CDR1 and CDR2: MNHNS, SASEGT. CDR3: CASSRDDNYGYTF. In DNA form, the CDR3 reads TGTGCCAGCAGCCGGGACGATAACTATGGCTACACCTTC.

The rearrangement joins TRBV28 to TRBJ2-1; D call uncertain. V lost 5 bases, J lost 7 bases, and 9 bases lay in between. Germline V gives CDR1 MDHEN, CDR2 SYDVKM. The CDR3 has 12 amino acids. CDR3 sequence: CASSHARNEQFF. The DNA for the CDR3 is TGTGCCAGCAGTCACGCTAGGAATGAGCAGTTCTTC.

J is TRBJ2-6 and V is TRBV6-1; D might be TRBD1 (6 bases). The CDR3 has 15 residues. From germline, CDR1 is MNHNS and CDR2 SASEGT. Trimming pared 7 bases from V and 0 bases from J, leaving 10 bases between. CDR3 sequence reads: CASTAGASGANVLTF. As DNA, the CDR3 is TGTGCCAGCACCGCAGGGGCCTCTGGGGCCAACGTCCTGACTTTC.

J is TRBJ1-4 and V is TRBV7-9; 11 bases match TRBD1. The CDR3 is made up of 16 amino acids. The germline V gene encodes CDR1 SEHNR and CDR2 FQNEAQ (reference sequence). The V gene end was trimmed by 5 bases and the J gene end by 1 base; junction bases not matched to a gene: 3. The CDR3 is CASSLGTGGTNEKLFF. CDR3 nucleotides: TGTGCCAGCAGCCTTGGGACAGGGGGAACTAATGAAAAACTGTTTTTT. The entire variable domain, with the rest obtained from reference TRBV7-9 and TRBJ1-4, is as follows: DTGVSQNPRHKITKRGQNVTFRCDPISEHNRLYWYRQTLGQGPEFLTYFQNEAQLEKSRLLSDRFSAERPKGSFSTLEIQRTEQGDSAMYLCASSLGTGGTNEKLFFGSGTQLSVL.

Within the sample, this clone is medium-sized. The gene calls are TRBV27 and TRBJ1-2; 7 bases map to TRBD1. From germline, CDR1 is MNHEY and CDR2 SMNVEV (reference sequence). The CDR3 has 14 residues. V dropped 6 bases and J dropped 3; count of bases not matched to a gene: 7. CDR3 sequence: CASRPQGNDYGYTF. In DNA form, the CDR3 reads TGTGCCAGCAGACCACAGGGGAATGACTATGGCTACACCTTC.

The V and J genes are TRBV4-3 and TRBJ1-1; 8 bases are a match to TRBD1. Germline CDR1 is LGHNA and CDR2 is YSLEER. Trimming took 2 bases from V and 7 from J; bases not matched to a gene: 6. This CDR3 contains 14 residues. The CDR3 sequence: CASSQTDRVGEAFF. CDR3 coding DNA: TGCGCCAGCAGCCAAACGGACAGGGTAGGTGAAGCTTTCTTT.

This sequence joins TRBV2 and TRBJ1-1, with D unclear. The V gene's germline CDR1 is SNHLY and CDR2 FYNNEI. There are 13 residues in the CDR3. V was pared by 6 bases and J by 0 bases, with 8 bases between. For the CDR3, the DNA is TGTGCCAGCAGGGATACAGTGAACACTGAAGCTTTCTTT. This sequence encodes CASRDTVNTEAFF.

The chain joins TRBV14 to TRBJ2-3; 8 bases line up with TRBD2. J was trimmed by 2 bases and V by 4 bases; bases with no gene match: 8. The V gene's germline CDR1 is SGHDN and CDR2 FVKESK. The CDR3 has 16 amino acids. The CDR3 DNA is TGTGCCAGCAGCCGGGAAGCGGGAGTTCCCACAGATACGCAGTATTTT. Its protein product is CASSREAGVPTDTQYF.

The V and J genes are TRBV7-3 and TRBJ2-5; 15 nucleotides agree with TRBD2. The J segment lost 5 bases and the V segment lost 5 bases, leaving 12 bases of the junction unmatched. CDR1 SGHTA and CDR2 FQGTGA come from the germline V gene. The CDR3 extends over 18 amino acids. The CDR3 sequence: CASSVSGTSGRTRETQYF. Here the CDR3 DNA reads TGTGCCAGCAGCGTATCCGGGACTAGCGGGAGGACGCGGGAGACCCAGTACTTC.

The gene calls are TRBV9 and TRBJ2-7; 9 bases line up with TRBD1. The ends lost 2 bases at V and 2 bases at J; junction bases unmatched: 8. The CDR3 covers 16 residues. The germline gives CDR1 SGDLS, CDR2 YYNGEE. The CDR3 loop reads CASSVVRDRAAYEQYV. The CDR3 DNA sequence: TGTGCCAGCAGCGTCGTGCGGGACAGGGCAGCCTACGAGCAGTACGTC.

The count of this clone is one. V usage is TRBV19 and J usage is TRBJ2-7; D is undetermined. The germline V and J ends were trimmed by 4 bases and 6 bases, with 16 bases remaining between them. The CDR3 is 14 amino acids. Per germline, CDR1 LNHDA and CDR2 SQIVND (reference sequence). The CDR3: CASSKSLGSAEQYF. CDR3 in DNA: TGTGCCAGTAGTAAGTCACTTGGGTCTGCCGAGCAGTACTTC.

Worth noting for this clone: The junction and the germline gene differ at one end; a read error may be behind it. V gene TRBV11-3 combines with J gene TRBJ2-2, with 8 bases identical to TRBD1. The CDR3 has 15 amino acids. CDR1 and CDR2 (germline): SGHNT, YENEEA. CDR3 region: CASNLEQGAIGELFF. The CDR3 coding sequence is TGTGCCAGCAACTTAGAGCAGGGGGCGATCGGGGAGCTGTTTTTT.